A selection of T cell receptor beta chains follows, all from one sample in a study of early stage breast cancer tumors. The method was immunoSEQ multiplex PCR; TCRdb's version includes in-frame clones alone and lacks a portion of them. The table shows more than 20,000 clones, with approximately 80% occurring only once. The sample consisted of blood. The receptors shown here come from a person in their sixties with breast cancer. Each CDR3 is given with its conserved first and last residue. Fields, in order: clone size, V gene, CDR3 protein. The listing skips clone size in some rows; elsewhere it reads once, few, many or a size class.

>-|TRBV5-1
CASKREIDTQYF
>-|TRBV2
CASSPIAGADTQYF
>-|TRBV7-9
CASSLTSGFTDTQYF
>few|TRBV19
CASRGQGRIDGYTF
>few|TRBV6-1
CASRTWSSGNEQFF
>-|TRBV11-2
CASSRGTSGGLNSYEQYF
>few|TRBV2
CASTDRATYEQYF
>-|TRBV5-1
CASSKDRGPEKLFF
>-|TRBV5-4
CASSFGERAFF
>-|TRBV7-6
CASSLARGYGYTF
>few|TRBV7-9
CASSQPLLVYNEQFF
>-|TRBV9
CASSVAPTVSGNTIYF
>-|TRBV6-6
CASSYDPGHLNTEAFF
>-|TRBV6-6
CASSRSSSYNEQFF
>once|TRBV29-1
CSVGPRMSSYNEQFF
>-|TRBV28
CASSFRVRGRETQYF
>-|TRBV5-1
CASSIDPGTGPNEQFF
>-|TRBV9
CASSAGQGLTYEQYF
>-|TRBV4-2
CASSQDQLNEQFF
>-|TRBV11-2
CASGKRGSNTGELFF
>-|TRBV6-1
CASSEFPWTGDGYTF
>-|TRBV25-1
CASSDTSGSYYEQFF
>-|TRBV9
CASSLLAGGPTDTQYF
>once|TRBV15
CATSRANGGAGTEAFF
>-|TRBV6-6
CASSYSTASNYGYTF
>-|TRBV6-6
CASSFSGIYYEQYF
>-|TRBV2
CASTRARSGANVLTF
>-|TRBV5-1
CASADGGANEQFF
>-|TRBV19
CASSIARQGYEQYF
>-|TRBV29-1
CSGRAGGPGNEQFF
>few|TRBV5-6
CASSIGLASQETQYF
>few|TRBV15
CATSRERANRRTQYF
>-|TRBV30
CAGTGRTGNTIYF
>-|TRBV5-1
CASGGTRYEQYF
>once|TRBV2
CASRGEGVSTEAFF
>-|TRBV18
CASSPRVTEAFF
>once|TRBV6-5
CATRTGNTIYF
>-|TRBV19
CASSIHGANVLTF
>-|TRBV18
CASSPPSGKGREQYF
>-|TRBV11-2
CASNLGGPTDTQYF
>-|TRBV4-2
CASSHTGPTGELFF
>-|TRBV5-1
CASSLEDSETQYF
>once|TRBV11-2
CASSYEGGSIYGYTF
>-|TRBV5-6
CASSPRGAWGYTF
>-|TRBV30
CAWGTDSNQPQHF
>few|TRBV10-3
CAINTGATNTGELFF
>-|TRBV5-4
CASGAGGLANYGYTF
>-|TRBV27
CASSHGQSFLTDTQYF
>-|TRBV19
CASSIPGNIQYF
>-|TRBV6-4
CASSETGHLPEGNTEAFF
>-|TRBV6-5
CASRPHILVGTEAFF
>-|TRBV30
CAWGSGGAEDTQYF
>-|TRBV18
CASSPRQGRGEQYF
>-|TRBV5-4
CASSSTRPIYGYTF
>-|TRBV4-2
CASSQDRWGDQDTQYF